These 22 T cell receptor beta chains came from one sample sequenced in a study of Graves' ophthalmopathy and Graves' hyperthyroidism. Amplification of the TCR beta CDR3 regions used RNA transcripts (as template). An opening RT-PCR round employed HTBI primers and preceded a second-round multiplex PCR. TCRdb fed the multiplex PCR reads into MiXCR, producing one record per CDR3 protein. This repertoire shows about 390,000 distinct CDR3 sequences, 15% found once; its top ten account for about 7.3%. The sequenced sample consisted of peripheral blood. Receptor source: a young woman with stable Graves' hyperthyroidism.

In this sample, this clonotype turned up many times. V usage is TRBV6-5 and J usage is TRBJ1-1, with D uncertain. The V end lost 0 bases, the J end lost 2 bases, and 7 bases lay between the germline ends. The germline V gene encodes CDR1 MNHEY and CDR2 SVGAGI. The CDR3 totals 14 residues. This CDR3 reads CASSYSRVNTEAFF. For the CDR3, the DNA is TGTGCCAGCAGTTACTCGAGAGTTAACACTGAAGCTTTCTTT.

This clonotype was seen many times. V gene TRBV6-1 combines with J gene TRBJ1-5, with a weak D call TRBD1 (6 bases). Between the trimmed V and J ends, which lost 3 bases and 5 bases, there was a span of 17 bases. This CDR3 comprises 16 residues. The V gene's germline CDR1 is MNHNS and CDR2 SASEGT. The CDR3 reads CASSEVGAGSYQPQHF. The CDR3 DNA reads TGTGCCAGCAGTGAGGTGGGGGCAGGGTCGTATCAGCCCCAGCATTTT.

There are many counts of this clonotype. The rearrangement links TRBV19 to TRBJ1-2; D is ambiguous. Trimming pared 7 bases from V and 8 bases from J, leaving 17 bases between. The CDR3 has 13 residues. Germline loops: CDR1 LNHDA, CDR2 SQIVND (reference sequence). The CDR3 is CASNMAWTHGYTF. DNA for the CDR3: TGTGCCAGTAACATGGCGTGGACCCACGGCTACACCTTC. Full variable domain (missing parts from reference TRBV19 and TRBJ1-2): DGGITQSPKYLFRKEGQNVTLSCEQNLNHDAMYWYRQDPGQGLRLIYYSQIVNDFQKGDIAEGYSVSREKKESFPLTVTSAQKNPTAFYLCASNMAWTHGYTFGSGTRLTVV.

This clonotype was counted at least ten times. This chain joins TRBV12-3 or TRBV12-4 and TRBJ1-2; no reliable D call. This CDR3 contains 15 residues. Trimming removed 1 base at V and 5 bases at J, with 14 bases between. CDR3 bases: TGTGCCAGCAGTTTAGACCGGGGTAACCTATATGGCTACACCTTC. Protein sequence: CASSLDRGNLYGYTF.

This clonotype was seen many times. The V gene is TRBV6-2 or TRBV6-3, the J gene TRBJ1-2; D call uncertain. CDR1 is MNHEY and CDR2 is SVGEGT in the germline V gene. The CDR3 totals 11 residues. Trimming pared 4 bases from V and 8 bases from J, leaving 8 bases between. The CDR3 reads CASSFPLGYTF. CDR3 coding DNA: TGTGCCAGCAGTTTTCCCCTGGGCTACACCTTC.

This clonotype showed up many times. CDR3 region: CASITAGGREAFF. In DNA, the CDR3 is TGTGCCAGCATCACGGCCGGGGGCCGGGAAGCTTTCTTT. This sequence joins TRBV2 and TRBJ1-1; TRBD1 is a possible D gene (6 bases). CDR1 SNHLY and CDR2 FYNNEI come from the germline V gene. This CDR3 spans 13 amino acids. V lost 7 bases and J 8 bases, leaving 17 bases between the germline ends.

This sequence joins TRBV5-1 and TRBJ1-1; D is ambiguous. CDR1 and CDR2 from the germline V gene are SGHRS and YFSETQ. The CDR3 runs to 14 residues. V was pared by 4 bases and J by 2 bases, with 12 bases between. In nucleotides, the CDR3 is TGCGCCAGCAGCCCGGGGAGCGCAAACACTGAAGCTTTCTTT. Translating gives CASSPGSANTEAFF.

This clonotype was counted at least ten times. The J gene is TRBJ1-5, the V gene TRBV7-9, with TRBD1 identical over 7 bases. The V gene's germline CDR1 is SEHNR and CDR2 FQNEAQ (reference sequence). The trim removed 5 bases at V and 6 bases at J, leaving 4 bases unmatched. The CDR3 extends over 13 amino acids. The CDR3 DNA is TGTGCCAGCAGCCTTCCAGGGGGTCAGCCCCAGCATTTT. Residues: CASSLPGGQPQHF.

In this sample, this clonotype turned up many times. V usage is TRBV20-1 and J usage is TRBJ1-1, with D unclear. This CDR3 is 14 amino acids long. Trimming shortened V by 2 bases and J by 4 bases, and 14 bases separated the two germline ends. Germline values: CDR1 DFQATT, CDR2 SNEGSKA (reference sequence). The CDR3 region is CSARLGGGSTEAFF. Written as DNA, the CDR3 is TGCAGTGCTAGATTAGGTGGTGGGAGCACTGAAGCTTTCTTT.

The V call is TRBV4-2, the J call TRBJ2-5; tentative D call: TRBD1 (5 bases). The germline V gene has CDR1 LGHNA and CDR2 YNFKEQ. Between the trimmed V and J ends, which lost 0 bases and 5 bases, there was a span of 19 bases. The CDR3 extends over 17 amino acids. In DNA, the CDR3 is TGTGCCAGCAGCCAAGATGGAACAGGAACTGATTCGGAGACCCAGTACTTC. It yields the protein CASSQDGTGTDSETQYF.

This clonotype was detected ten times or more. The chain links TRBV7-8 to TRBJ1-1, with 7 bases matching TRBD1. Trimming removed 5 bases from V and 1 base from J; junction bases left unmatched: 7. There are 15 residues in the CDR3. Germline assignment: CDR1 SGHVS and CDR2 FQNEAQ. In DNA form, the CDR3 reads TGTGCCAGCAGCCATCACAGGGGAGGGAACACTGAAGCTTTCTTT. Its translation: CASSHHRGGNTEAFF. The whole variable domain, filled in from reference TRBV7-8 and TRBJ1-1, reads GAGVSQSPRYKVAKRGQDVALRCDPISGHVSLFWYQQALGQGPEFLTYFQNEAQLDKSGLPSDRFFAERPEGSVSTLKIQRTQQEDSAVYLCASSHHRGGNTEAFFGQGTRLTVV.

This clonotype was observed many times. The V and J genes are TRBV6-2 or TRBV6-3 and TRBJ1-1; D perhaps matches TRBD1 (6 bases). Deletions cut 3 bases from V and 0 bases from J, with 14 bases between. The CDR3 runs 16 residues. CDR1 is MNHEY and CDR2 is SVGEGT in the germline V gene. The CDR3 DNA sequence: TGTGCCAGCAGTTATAAATGGGGACACTTGAACACTGAAGCTTTCTTT. Protein: CASSYKWGHLNTEAFF.

Ten or more counts support this clonotype. V and J are TRBV24-1 and TRBJ2-3; no definite D call. This CDR3 has 15 amino acids. CDR1 is KGHDR, CDR2 SFDVKD, per germline. V was pared by 5 bases and J by 0 bases, with 11 bases between. The chain's CDR3 is CATSGKGVSTDTQYF. The CDR3 DNA reads as TGTGCCACCAGTGGCAAAGGCGTTAGCACAGATACGCAGTATTTT.

This clonotype was observed at least ten times. The chain couples TRBV7-9 to TRBJ1-2, with no clear D. Deletions cut 5 bases from V and 8 bases from J, with 12 bases between. CDR1 is SEHNR and CDR2 is FQNEAQ in the germline V gene (reference sequence). CDR3 size: 12 residues. The CDR3 DNA reads TGTGCCAGCAGCGATCAAGGGCTCGGCTACACCTTC. Amino acid sequence: CASSDQGLGYTF. The full variable domain, with the rest looked up from reference TRBV7-9 and TRBJ1-2, is DTGVSQNPRHKITKRGQNVTFRCDPISEHNRLYWYRQTLGQGPEFLTYFQNEAQLEKSRLLSDRFSAERPKGSFSTLEIQRTEQGDSAMYLCASSDQGLGYTFGSGTRLTVV.

This clonotype was seen many times. V and J are TRBV24-1 and TRBJ2-7, with 8 nucleotides matching TRBD2. The CDR3 consists of 14 residues. The V and J ends lost 10 bases and 0 bases, in that order; junction bases with no gene match: 7. The germline V gene encodes CDR1 KGHDR and CDR2 SFDVKD. This chain's CDR3 is CATSGTPDSYEQYF. CDR3 coding DNA: TGTGCCACTAGCGGGACACCCGACTCCTACGAGCAGTACTTC.

This clonotype was observed many times. The rearrangement links TRBV6-2 or TRBV6-3 to TRBJ2-5; 9 bases map to TRBD2. This CDR3 is built from 15 residues. Trimming at V came to 6 bases and at J to 3 bases, leaving 8 bases not matched to a gene. The germline V gene encodes CDR1 MNHEY and CDR2 SVGEGT. The CDR3 bases are TGTGCCAGCAGGCGGAGCGGGGGGACCAAAGAGACCCAGTACTTC. Amino acids: CASRRSGGTKETQYF.

As DNA, the CDR3 is TGTGCCAGCAGTTACGCAGGAGTCATGAACACTGAAGCTTTCTTT. It translates to CASSYAGVMNTEAFF. The gene calls are TRBV6-2 or TRBV6-3 and TRBJ1-1; D gene uncertain. V was clipped by 2 bases and J by 0 bases, with 10 bases between them. From germline, CDR1 is MNHEY and CDR2 SVGEGT. This CDR3 is 15 amino acids long.

This clonotype was detected ten times or more. This chain uses TRBV19 with TRBJ1-5; D is uncertain. The CDR3 is 12 amino acids. Germline-derived CDR1 and CDR2 are LNHDA and SQIVND (reference sequence). V was clipped by 3 bases and J by 7 bases, with 7 bases between them. The CDR3: CASSIWVQPQHF. The CDR3 DNA is TGTGCCAGTAGTATCTGGGTACAGCCCCAGCATTTT.

The chain couples TRBV7-2 to TRBJ2-5; 9 positions match TRBD1. Germline V lookup: CDR1 SGHTA, CDR2 FQGNSA. Unmatched junction bases numbered 6, after V lost 0 bases and J lost 7 bases. The CDR3 consists of 15 residues. The CDR3 DNA follows: TGTGCCAGCAGCTTAGCGCGGGACAGGGTGGCGACCCAGTACTTC. Encoded protein: CASSLARDRVATQYF.

This clonotype was recorded a few times. The chain joins TRBV5-1 to TRBJ2-5; 7 bases line up with TRBD1. The CDR3 length is 15 residues. V trimming: 0 bases; J trimming: 5 bases; junction bases outside the gene matches: 7. The germline gives CDR1 SGHRS, CDR2 YFSETQ. The CDR3 DNA sequence: TGCGCCAGCAGCTTGGGTATGACAGGGCAGGAGACCCAGTACTTC. Its translation: CASSLGMTGQETQYF.

This clonotype is a singleton in its sample. The chain combines TRBV24-1 with TRBJ1-2; 10 nucleotides align to TRBD1. The junction had 5 bases not matched to a gene; V was cut back by 4 bases and J by 4 bases. From germline, CDR1 is KGHDR and CDR2 SFDVKD. The CDR3 totals 15 residues. CDR3 coding DNA: TGTGCCACCAGTGACCCCCGGGACAGGGGCTATGGCTACACCTTC. Translating gives CATSDPRDRGYGYTF.

This clonotype has more than one count but fewer than ten. The chain is built from TRBV5-5 and TRBJ1-5; D call uncertain. This CDR3 has 14 amino acids. Germline CDR1 and CDR2: SGHKS and YYEKEE (reference sequence). Trimming took off 0 bases at V and 7 bases at J, with 11 bases between the two ends. The chain's CDR3 is CASSLAGRVQPQHF. In DNA, the CDR3 is TGTGCCAGCAGCTTGGCCGGACGGGTACAGCCCCAGCATTTT.